These 7 T cell receptor beta chains originate from one sample sequenced in a study of OX40 agonist ivuxolimab in advanced cancers. The method was immunoSEQ multiplex PCR; TCRdb's version includes in-frame clones alone and lacks a portion of them. The sample holds some 59,000 clones, 80% to 90% seen once. This sample comprised CD4+ or CD8+ T cells sorted from blood, obtained in a trial of the OX40 agonist ivuxolimab. The receptor source for this set is an adult with an advanced solid tumor such as melanoma, head and neck, liver or kidney cancer.

The chain employs TRBV6-1 and TRBJ2-5; 7 bases fit TRBD1. Germline values: CDR1 MNHNS, CDR2 SASEGT. The CDR3 loop spans 14 amino acids. V lost 10 bases and J lost 5; bases outside the gene matches: 13. CDR3: CAIRIPGTVETQYF. The CDR3 region has the DNA TGTGCCATAAGGATCCCCGGGACAGTGGAGACCCAGTACTTC.

The CDR3 nucleotides are TGTGCCATCAGCCCGGGTGGGTTCCCTTCCCCCTACGAGCAGTACTTC. Its translation: CAISPGGFPSPYEQYF. The chain recombines TRBV10-3 with TRBJ2-7, with D unclear. This CDR3 region has 16 residues. CDR1 is ENHRY and CDR2 is SYGVKD in the germline V gene. V dropped 6 bases and J dropped 2 bases, with 20 bases sitting between them.

This rearrangement joins TRBV5-4 to TRBJ2-7, with TRBD1 matching 9 bases. The CDR3 loop spans 15 amino acids. Trimming took 3 bases from V and 6 from J; bases not matched to a gene: 10. From germline, CDR1 is SGHNT and CDR2 YYREEE (reference sequence). The chain's CDR3 is CASSSPGQGFPEQYF. In DNA form, the CDR3 reads TGTGCCAGCAGCTCCCCGGGACAGGGCTTTCCCGAGCAGTACTTC. Together with reference TRBV5-4 and TRBJ2-7, the CDR3 gives the full variable domain: ETGVTQSPTHLIKTRGQQVTLRCSSQSGHNTVSWYQQALGQGPQFIFQYYREEENGRGNFPPRFSGLQFPNYSSELNVNALELDDSALYLCASSSPGQGFPEQYFGPGTRLTVT.

Regarding this clone: This CDR3 is also generated by other DNA sequences in the sample. The V call is TRBV5-1, the J call TRBJ2-5; TRBD2 might be the D (7 bases). CDR1 SGHRS and CDR2 YFSETQ come from the germline V gene. This CDR3 is built from 14 residues. Trimming pared 0 bases from V and 7 bases from J, leaving 13 bases between. The CDR3 DNA sequence: TGCGCCAGCAGCTTGGAGGGGGGGGGCGGGACCCAGTACTTC. It encodes CASSLEGGGGTQYF.

The chain combines TRBV5-1 with TRBJ1-1; tentatively, D is TRBD1 (6 bases). The CDR3 runs 15 residues. Germline V CDR1 and CDR2: SGHRS, YFSETQ. V lost 4 bases, J lost 4 bases, and 17 bases lay in between. The CDR3 loop reads CASSPLPGAGTEAFF. In DNA, the CDR3 is TGCGCCAGCAGCCCCCTCCCGGGGGCGGGCACTGAAGCTTTCTTT.

The V call is TRBV7-9, the J call TRBJ1-1; 8 bases line up with TRBD1. CDR1 and CDR2 (germline): SEHNR, FQNEAQ (reference sequence). The V segment lost 6 bases and the J segment 6 bases; nucleotides outside the gene matches: 9. This CDR3 is built from 14 residues. CDR3 residues: CASRPYRQGPEAFF. The CDR3 DNA is TGTGCCAGCAGGCCTTACCGACAGGGGCCTGAAGCTTTCTTT.

In its sample, this clone is medium-sized. The chain carries TRBV29-1 and TRBJ1-1; D unclear. CDR1 is SQVTM, CDR2 ANQGSEA, per germline. The CDR3 is 13 amino acids. V was shortened by 6 bases and J by 4 bases, with 15 bases between the two germline ends. CDR3 in DNA: TGCAGCGTCATGCCCCAAGTAGGCACTGAAGCTTTCTTT. Translation gives CSVMPQVGTEAFF.